This entry lists 23 T cell receptor beta chains sequenced from one sample in a study of blood T cells in healthy people across ages. The use of a sample-barcoded 5' primer and a J-beta primer mix characterized a second PCR of roughly 6 to 11 cycles. TCRdb called the 5' RACE reads again in MiXCR, with one record for every CDR3 protein. The data contain hundreds of thousands of distinct CDR3 sequences, more than 20% of them seen just once; the ten biggest clones take up 3.5% to 4%. Material: blood. These receptors were collected from a man aged 70-80 years in good health.

This clonotype came up a few times. The gene calls are TRBV2 and TRBJ2-1; 7 bases line up with TRBD2. The DNA end is more similar to TRBJ2-5, so the J call may be wrong. The CDR3 loop spans 16 amino acids. Germline V gives CDR1 SNHLY, CDR2 FYNNEI. The CDR3 region has the DNA TGTGCCAGCTCGAACAGCGTTGGCGGGAGTGCGAAGACCCAGTACTTC. This gives the protein CASSNSVGGSAKTQYF.

The chain joins TRBV15 to TRBJ2-1; 14 nucleotides align to TRBD2. The germline V gene has CDR1 LNHNV and CDR2 YYDKDF (reference sequence). This CDR3 contains 15 residues. Losses at the gene ends were 5 bases for V and 10 bases for J; bases not matched to a gene: 7. The CDR3 region is CATSPGTSGSIEQFF. The CDR3 coding sequence is TGTGCCACCAGCCCCGGGACTAGCGGGAGTATCGAGCAGTTCTTC.

The chain joins TRBV27 to TRBJ2-3; 7 bases align to TRBD1. The V and J ends lost 6 bases and 2 bases, in that order; junction bases with no gene match: 8. The germline gives CDR1 MNHEY, CDR2 SMNVEV (reference sequence). The CDR3 runs 15 residues. In DNA, the CDR3 is TGTGCCAGCAGCCCGGACAGGATTTACACAGATACGCAGTATTTT. It specifies CASSPDRIYTDTQYF.

This clonotype was counted between two and nine times. The chain joins TRBV20-1 to TRBJ2-3, with D unresolved. The CDR3 loop spans 13 amino acids. The germline CDR1 and CDR2 sequences are DFQATT and SNEGSKA (reference sequence). Trimming stripped 3 bases from V and 2 bases from J, with 9 bases between. The CDR3 spells CSASNPSTDTQYF. DNA of the CDR3: TGCAGTGCTAGTAACCCCTCCACAGATACGCAGTATTTT.

V gene TRBV20-1 combines with J gene TRBJ2-5, with a weak D call TRBD1 (6 bases). This CDR3 spans 13 amino acids. Germline-derived CDR1 and CDR2 are DFQATT and SNEGSKA (reference sequence). Trimming pared 5 bases from V and 0 bases from J, leaving 10 bases between. The CDR3 reads CSAHRTDQETQYF. CDR3 bases: TGCAGTGCTCACCGGACAGACCAAGAGACCCAGTACTTC.

There are a few counts of this clonotype. The gene calls are TRBV12-3 or TRBV12-4 and TRBJ2-3, with TRBD2 matching over 11 bases. The V gene end was trimmed by 6 bases and the J gene end by 0 bases; junction bases not matched to a gene: 8. This CDR3 contains 17 residues. This chain's CDR3 is CASSTKGTSGSTDTQYF. As DNA, the CDR3 is TGTGCCAGCAGCACCAAAGGGACTAGCGGTAGCACAGATACGCAGTATTTT.

This clonotype was seen more than once but under ten times. CDR3 DNA: TGTGCCAGCTCAAACGGGAGCGCTTACAATGAGCAGTTCTTC. It yields the protein CASSNGSAYNEQFF. V usage is TRBV18 and J usage is TRBJ2-1; the D gene is possibly TRBD2 (6 bases). V was shortened by 5 bases and J by 4 bases, with 12 bases between the two germline ends. The CDR3 contains 14 residues. Germline CDR1 reads KGHSH; CDR2 reads LQKENI.

The CDR3: CSVDSATQYF. The CDR3 nucleotides read TGCAGCGTTGATTCGGCTACGCAGTATTTT. The chain links TRBV29-1 to TRBJ2-3; no firm D call. The CDR3 is made up of 10 amino acids. V dropped 3 bases and J dropped 8 bases, with 6 bases sitting between them. Germline CDR1 and CDR2: SQVTM and ANQGSEA.

A few counts support this clonotype. The V gene is TRBV9, the J gene TRBJ2-5, with a weak D call TRBD2 (6 bases). The germline gives CDR1 SGDLS, CDR2 YYNGEE. The CDR3 spans 13 residues. The V end lost 2 bases, the J end lost 5 bases, and 10 bases lay between the germline ends. CDR3 amino acids: CASSVRGMETQYF. The CDR3 DNA is TGTGCCAGCAGCGTCCGGGGGATGGAGACCCAGTACTTC.

This clonotype occurred a few times. V is TRBV6-2 or TRBV6-3 and J is TRBJ2-5; D might be TRBD2 (5 bases). The CDR3 length is 13 residues. V was trimmed by 2 bases and J by 11 bases, leaving 15 bases between them. CDR1 and CDR2 (germline): MNHEY, SVGEGT. Here the CDR3 DNA reads TGTGCCAGCAGTTACACGAGGGTGGAAGAGCAGTACTTC. This codes for CASSYTRVEEQYF.

This clonotype has more than one count but fewer than ten. The CDR3 DNA follows: TGCAGTGCCCAAGAGATGACCGCGGAAGAGACCCAGTACTTC. As protein: CSAQEMTAEETQYF. The rearrangement links TRBV20-1 to TRBJ2-5, with no clear D. The CDR3 has 14 amino acids. CDR1 and CDR2 from the germline V gene are DFQATT and SNEGSKA (reference sequence). Deletions cut 6 bases from V and 3 bases from J, with 17 bases between.

This clonotype occurred a few times. The genes are TRBV24-1 and TRBJ2-1; no clear D gene. This CDR3 is 13 amino acids long. In germline, CDR1 is KGHDR, CDR2 SFDVKD. V was shortened by 0 bases and J by 8 bases, with 7 bases between the two germline ends. The CDR3 nucleotides read TGTGCCACCAGTGATTTGGGCACCCATGAGCAGTTCTTC. Its translation is CATSDLGTHEQFF.

This clonotype was observed a few times. The genes are TRBV28 and TRBJ2-1; TRBD2 matches at 14 bases. Germline V CDR1 and CDR2: MDHEN, SYDVKM. V shed 2 bases and J 6 bases; nucleotides not matched to a gene: 9. The CDR3 is 18 amino acids. For the CDR3, the DNA is TGTGCCAGCAGTTTAAAGGGGACTAGCGGGAGAAGTGGCAATGAGCAGTTCTTC. This encodes CASSLKGTSGRSGNEQFF.

CDR3 nucleotide sequence: TGCAGTGCTAGGGCGGGGGAGTTCGATGAGCAGTTCTTC. It codes for CSARAGEFDEQFF. V gene TRBV20-1 combines with J gene TRBJ2-1, with 7 positions matching TRBD2. The trim removed 3 bases at V and 8 bases at J, leaving 7 bases unmatched. Per germline, CDR1 DFQATT and CDR2 SNEGSKA (reference sequence). The CDR3 covers 13 residues.

This clonotype was recorded a few times. This chain connects TRBV7-2 to TRBJ2-5; D ambiguous. The CDR3 consists of 13 residues. With 0 bases removed from V and 10 bases from J, the gap between germline ends came to 12 bases. Germline V lookup: CDR1 SGHTA, CDR2 FQGNSA. The CDR3 DNA follows: TGTGCCAGCAGCTTAGCCCCCCTCGGCGGCCAGTACTTC. It encodes CASSLAPLGGQYF.

This clonotype was seen a few times. CDR3 DNA: TGTGCCAGCAGCCAGTATGCGGGAGTAGAGACCCAGTACTTC. Translating it yields CASSQYAGVETQYF. The chain recombines TRBV3-1 with TRBJ2-5; TRBD2 aligns across 7 bases. This CDR3 is built from 14 residues. V lost 3 bases, J lost 4 bases, and 5 bases stayed unmatched. In germline, CDR1 is LGHDT, CDR2 YNNKEL (reference sequence).

This chain joins TRBV6-2 or TRBV6-3 and TRBJ2-5, with TRBD2 matching 10 bases. The J call may be incorrect, as the DNA end agrees better with TRBJ2-7. The CDR3 is 15 residues long. CDR1 MNHEY and CDR2 SVGEGT come from the germline V gene. CDR3 DNA: TGTGCCAGCAGCGTGGGTCTAGCGGGAGTAGACGAGCAGTACTTC. Protein: CASSVGLAGVDEQYF.

This clonotype was seen only a few times. This chain uses TRBV5-4 with TRBJ2-4, with TRBD2 as a possible D gene (6 bases). V was shortened by 3 bases and J by 6 bases, with 16 bases between the two germline ends. This CDR3 region has 15 residues. In germline, CDR1 is SGHNT, CDR2 YYREEE (reference sequence). Here the CDR3 reads CASSSDGLGGNIQYF. CDR3 in DNA: TGTGCCAGCAGCTCCGATGGGTTGGGGGGAAACATTCAGTACTTC.

Many counts were recorded for this clonotype. This chain links TRBV12-5 with TRBJ2-6; D unresolved. Germline V gene data show CDR1 as LGHNT and CDR2 as FRNRAP. The CDR3 runs to 15 residues. With 3 bases removed from V and 2 bases from J, the gap between germline ends came to 8 bases. The CDR3 DNA sequence: TGTGCTAGTGGTTTTTTCTCCGCTGGGGCCAACGTCCTGACTTTC. Protein: CASGFFSAGANVLTF.

This rearrangement joins TRBV5-1 to TRBJ2-1; 7 bases align to TRBD2. The CDR3 has 19 amino acids. The V gene end was trimmed by 0 bases and the J gene end by 1 base; junction bases not matched to a gene: 13. Germline loops: CDR1 SGHRS, CDR2 YFSETQ. CDR3 DNA: TGCGCCAGCAGCTTGGATCAACGTTCTGGCGGGAGATCCTACAATGAGCAGTTCTTC. Translation gives CASSLDQRSGGRSYNEQFF.

The chain carries TRBV6-5 and TRBJ2-3; 12 nucleotides align to TRBD2. The CDR3 is 16 residues long. CDR1 and CDR2 (germline): MNHEY, SVGAGI. Trimming at V came to 0 bases and at J to 3 bases, leaving 1 base not matched to a gene. The CDR3 here is CASSYSTSGRTDTQYF. The CDR3 DNA follows: TGTGCCAGCAGTTACTCTACTAGCGGGAGGACAGATACGCAGTATTTT.

This clonotype was seen many times. The V and J genes are TRBV20-1 and TRBJ2-3; 8 bases are shared with TRBD1. This CDR3 comprises 15 residues. Germline V gene lookup returns CDR1 DFQATT and CDR2 SNEGSKA (reference sequence). The V and J ends lost 6 bases and 4 bases, in that order; junction bases with no gene match: 12. CDR3 residues: CSAPMGRGQSDTQYF. The CDR3 DNA follows: TGCAGTGCCCCGATGGGCAGGGGGCAATCAGATACGCAGTATTTT.

This clonotype has ten or more counts. The V call is TRBV4-1, the J call TRBJ2-7; a possible D gene is TRBD1 (6 bases). CDR3 length equals 15 residues. From germline, CDR1 is MGHRA and CDR2 YSYEKL. V gave up 0 bases and J gave up 3 bases, with 12 bases separating them. The CDR3 region is CASSQDGQGFYEQYF. CDR3 DNA sequence: TGCGCCAGCAGCCAAGATGGGCAGGGGTTCTACGAGCAGTACTTC.